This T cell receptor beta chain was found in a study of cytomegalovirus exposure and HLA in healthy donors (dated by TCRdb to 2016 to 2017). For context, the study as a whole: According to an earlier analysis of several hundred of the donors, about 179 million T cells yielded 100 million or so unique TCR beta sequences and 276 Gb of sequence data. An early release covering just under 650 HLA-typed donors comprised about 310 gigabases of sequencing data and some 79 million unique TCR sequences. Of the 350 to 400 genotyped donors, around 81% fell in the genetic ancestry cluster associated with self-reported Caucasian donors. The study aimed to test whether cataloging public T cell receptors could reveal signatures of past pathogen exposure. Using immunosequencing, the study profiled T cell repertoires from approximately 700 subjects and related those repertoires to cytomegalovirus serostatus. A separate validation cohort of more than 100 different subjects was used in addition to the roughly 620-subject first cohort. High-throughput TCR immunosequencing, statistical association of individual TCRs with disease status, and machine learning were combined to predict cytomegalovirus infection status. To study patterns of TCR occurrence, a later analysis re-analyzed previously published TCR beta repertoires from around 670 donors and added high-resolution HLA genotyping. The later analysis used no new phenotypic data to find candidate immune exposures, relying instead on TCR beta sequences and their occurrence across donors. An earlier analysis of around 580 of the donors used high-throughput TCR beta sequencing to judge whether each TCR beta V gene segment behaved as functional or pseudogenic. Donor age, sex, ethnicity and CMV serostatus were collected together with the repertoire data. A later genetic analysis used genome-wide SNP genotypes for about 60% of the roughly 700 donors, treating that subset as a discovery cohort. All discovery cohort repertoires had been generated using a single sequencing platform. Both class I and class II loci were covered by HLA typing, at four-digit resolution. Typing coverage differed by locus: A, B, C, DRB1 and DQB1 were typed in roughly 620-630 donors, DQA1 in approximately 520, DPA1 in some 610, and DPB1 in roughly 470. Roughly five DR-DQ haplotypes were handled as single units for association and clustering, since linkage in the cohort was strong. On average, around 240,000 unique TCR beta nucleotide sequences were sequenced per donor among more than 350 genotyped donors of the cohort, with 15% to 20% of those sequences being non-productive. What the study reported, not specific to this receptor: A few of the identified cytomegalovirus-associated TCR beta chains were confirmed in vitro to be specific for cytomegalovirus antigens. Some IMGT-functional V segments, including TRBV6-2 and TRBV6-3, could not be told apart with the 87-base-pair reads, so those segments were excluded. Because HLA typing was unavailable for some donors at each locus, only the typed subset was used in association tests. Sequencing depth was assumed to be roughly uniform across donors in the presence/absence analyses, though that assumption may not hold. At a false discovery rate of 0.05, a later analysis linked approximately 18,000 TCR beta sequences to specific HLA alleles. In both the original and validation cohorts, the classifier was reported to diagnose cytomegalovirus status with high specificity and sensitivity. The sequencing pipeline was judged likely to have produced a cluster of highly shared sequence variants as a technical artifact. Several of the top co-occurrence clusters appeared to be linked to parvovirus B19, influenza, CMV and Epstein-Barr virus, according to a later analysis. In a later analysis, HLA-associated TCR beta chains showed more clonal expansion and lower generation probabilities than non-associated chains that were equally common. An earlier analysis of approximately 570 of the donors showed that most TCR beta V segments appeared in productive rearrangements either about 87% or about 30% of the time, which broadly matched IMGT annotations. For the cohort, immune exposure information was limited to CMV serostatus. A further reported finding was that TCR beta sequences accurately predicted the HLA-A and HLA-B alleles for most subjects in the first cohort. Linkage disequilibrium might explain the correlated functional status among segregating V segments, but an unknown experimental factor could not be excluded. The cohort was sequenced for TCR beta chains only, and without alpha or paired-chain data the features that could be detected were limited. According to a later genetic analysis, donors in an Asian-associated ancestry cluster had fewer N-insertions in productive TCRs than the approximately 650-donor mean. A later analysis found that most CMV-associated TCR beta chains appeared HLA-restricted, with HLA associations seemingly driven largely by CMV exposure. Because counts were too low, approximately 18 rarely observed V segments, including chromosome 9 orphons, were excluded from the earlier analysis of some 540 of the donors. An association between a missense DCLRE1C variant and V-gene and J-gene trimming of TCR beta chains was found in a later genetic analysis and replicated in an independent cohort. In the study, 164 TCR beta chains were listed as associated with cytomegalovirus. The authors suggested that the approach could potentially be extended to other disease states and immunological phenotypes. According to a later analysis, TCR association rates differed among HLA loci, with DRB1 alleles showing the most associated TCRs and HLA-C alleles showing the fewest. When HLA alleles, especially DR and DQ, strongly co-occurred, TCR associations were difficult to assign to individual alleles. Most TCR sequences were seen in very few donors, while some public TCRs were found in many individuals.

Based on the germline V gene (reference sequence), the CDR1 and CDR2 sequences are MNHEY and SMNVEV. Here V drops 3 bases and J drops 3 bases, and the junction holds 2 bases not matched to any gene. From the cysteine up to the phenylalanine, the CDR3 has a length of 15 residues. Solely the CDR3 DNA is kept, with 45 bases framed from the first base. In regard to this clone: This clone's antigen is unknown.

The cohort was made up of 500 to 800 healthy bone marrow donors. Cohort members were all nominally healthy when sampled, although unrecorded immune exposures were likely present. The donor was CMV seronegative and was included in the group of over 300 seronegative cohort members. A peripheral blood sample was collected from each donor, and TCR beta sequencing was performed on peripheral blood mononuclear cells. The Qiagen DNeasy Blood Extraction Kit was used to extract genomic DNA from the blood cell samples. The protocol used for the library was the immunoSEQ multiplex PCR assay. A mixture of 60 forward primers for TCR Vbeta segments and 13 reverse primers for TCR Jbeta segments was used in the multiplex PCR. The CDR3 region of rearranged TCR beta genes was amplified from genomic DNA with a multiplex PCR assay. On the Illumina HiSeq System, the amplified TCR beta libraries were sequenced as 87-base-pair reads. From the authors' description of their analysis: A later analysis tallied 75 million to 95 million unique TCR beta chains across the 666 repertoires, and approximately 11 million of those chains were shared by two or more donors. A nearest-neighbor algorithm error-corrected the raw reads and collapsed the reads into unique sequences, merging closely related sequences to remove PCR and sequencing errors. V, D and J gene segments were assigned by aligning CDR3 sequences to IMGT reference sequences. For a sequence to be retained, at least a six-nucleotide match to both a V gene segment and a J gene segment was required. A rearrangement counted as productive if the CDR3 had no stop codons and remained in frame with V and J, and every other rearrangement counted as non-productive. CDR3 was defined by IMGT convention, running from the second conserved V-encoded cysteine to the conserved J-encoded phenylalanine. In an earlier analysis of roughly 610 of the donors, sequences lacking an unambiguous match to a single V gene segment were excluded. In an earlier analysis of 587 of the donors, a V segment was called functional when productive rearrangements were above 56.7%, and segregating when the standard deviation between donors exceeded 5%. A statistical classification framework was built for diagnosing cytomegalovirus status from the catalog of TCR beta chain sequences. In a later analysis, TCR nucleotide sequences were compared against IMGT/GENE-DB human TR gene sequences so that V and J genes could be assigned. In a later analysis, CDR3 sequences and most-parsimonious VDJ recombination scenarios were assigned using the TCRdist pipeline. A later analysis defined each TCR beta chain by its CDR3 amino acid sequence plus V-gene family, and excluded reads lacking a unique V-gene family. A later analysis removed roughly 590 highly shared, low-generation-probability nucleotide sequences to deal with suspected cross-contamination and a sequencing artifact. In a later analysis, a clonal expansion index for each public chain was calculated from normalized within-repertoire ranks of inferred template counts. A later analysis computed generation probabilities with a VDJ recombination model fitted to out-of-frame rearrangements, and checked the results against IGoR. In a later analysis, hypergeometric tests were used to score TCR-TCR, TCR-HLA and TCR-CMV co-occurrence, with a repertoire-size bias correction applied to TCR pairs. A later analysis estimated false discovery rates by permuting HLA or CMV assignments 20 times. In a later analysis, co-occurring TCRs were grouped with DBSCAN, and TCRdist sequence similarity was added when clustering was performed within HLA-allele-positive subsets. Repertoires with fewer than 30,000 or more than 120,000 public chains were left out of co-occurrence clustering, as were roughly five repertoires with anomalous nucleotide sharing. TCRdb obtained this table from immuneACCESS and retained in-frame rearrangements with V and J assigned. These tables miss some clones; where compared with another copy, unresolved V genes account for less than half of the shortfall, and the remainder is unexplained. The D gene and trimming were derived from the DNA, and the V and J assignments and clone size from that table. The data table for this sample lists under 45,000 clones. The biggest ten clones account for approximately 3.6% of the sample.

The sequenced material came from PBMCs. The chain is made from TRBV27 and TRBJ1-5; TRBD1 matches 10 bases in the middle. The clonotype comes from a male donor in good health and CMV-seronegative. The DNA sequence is TGTGCCAGCAGTTTGGGACAGGGGAACAATCAGCCCCAGCATTTT. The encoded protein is CASSLGQGNNQPQHF.